Detailed here is one T cell receptor (beta chain). These data originate in a study of T cell changes during pregnancy in multiple sclerosis. Libraries were prepared by immunoSEQ multiplex PCR; TCRdb keeps only in-frame clonotypes and omits some of them. Of about 49,000 clones detected, approximately 94% appear once; the ten largest clones hold roughly 5.5%. This material consisted of CD8+ T cells from peripheral blood mononuclear cells, taken before pregnancy. This receptor was obtained from a female donor with multiple sclerosis, enrolled in a pregnancy study.

In nucleotides, the CDR3 is TGTGCCAGCAGTTTACGGCTAGCCGCCTACGAGCAGTACTTC. It codes for CASSLRLAAYEQYF. The chain recombines TRBV27 with TRBJ2-7; TRBD2 might be the D (5 bases). The germline V gene has CDR1 MNHEY and CDR2 SMNVEV (reference sequence). Between the trimmed V and J ends, which lost 2 bases and 2 bases, there was a span of 10 bases. The CDR3 length is 14 residues.